Each of the 25 T cell receptor beta chains below was sequenced from the same sample in a study of T cells in Graves' hyperthyroidism and ophthalmopathy. TCR beta CDR3 region amplification was performed from RNA transcripts. The primer set for the first-round RT-PCR of the TCR CDR3 was HTBI. From the multiplex PCR reads, TCRdb called clonotypes with MiXCR, one entry per CDR3 protein. The repertoire includes hundreds of thousands of distinct CDR3 sequences, about 15% of them detected once, and roughly a tenth sits in the top ten. The sample comprised blood. These receptors all come from a woman aged 18-35 years with Graves' hyperthyroidism.

This clonotype has at least ten counts. The genes are TRBV18 and TRBJ2-3; D remains unclear. The V gene lost 0 bases and the J gene lost 5 bases, with 6 bases spanning the gap. Germline lookup yields CDR1 KGHSH and CDR2 LQKENI. The CDR3 is 13 residues long. CDR3 residues: CASSPPNQDTQYF. The CDR3 region has the DNA TGTGCCAGCTCACCACCTAACCAAGATACGCAGTATTTT.

This clonotype was detected many times. The chain combines TRBV20-1 with TRBJ1-6; 7 nucleotides match TRBD1. Germline CDR1 is DFQATT and CDR2 is SNEGSKA (reference sequence). The length of the CDR3 is 14 residues. The ends lost 3 bases at V and 5 bases at J; junction bases unmatched: 4. The CDR3 loop reads CSARAGTDNSPLHF. The DNA for the CDR3 is TGCAGTGCTAGGGCCGGGACAGATAATTCACCCCTCCACTTT.

The genes are TRBV7-2 and TRBJ2-7; TRBD2 might be the D (5 bases). Per the germline V gene, CDR1 is SGHTA and CDR2 is FQGNSA. The V end lost 5 bases, the J end lost 2 bases, and 16 bases lay between the germline ends. The CDR3 covers 15 residues. CDR3: CASSPTSGFPYEQYF. CDR3 nucleotide sequence: TGTGCCAGCAGCCCCACGTCGGGGTTTCCCTACGAGCAGTACTTC.

There are a few counts of this clonotype. The rearrangement uses TRBV27 and TRBJ2-3; D is possibly TRBD2 (6 bases). CDR1 is MNHEY and CDR2 is SMNVEV in the germline V gene (reference sequence). The CDR3 has 14 residues. The V end was cut by 5 bases, the J end by 8 bases, with 17 bases between. The CDR3 DNA is TGTGCCAGCAGTCCGGAGGAGGGCCCAGGTACGCAGTATTTT. Protein sequence: CASSPEEGPGTQYF.

The table lists this clonotype with a few counts. The chain has TRBV4-2 and TRBJ1-2; no clear D. The germline V and J ends were trimmed by 6 bases and 2 bases, with 16 bases remaining between them. Germline-derived CDR1 and CDR2 are LGHNA and YNFKEQ. The CDR3 sequence is 15 residues long. The CDR3 region is CASSPGAGRNYGYTF. As DNA, the CDR3 is TGTGCCAGCAGTCCTGGCGCGGGCCGCAACTATGGCTACACCTTC.

This clonotype was observed a few times. Possible read error: a much larger clone is one base away. The V gene is TRBV7-2, the J gene TRBJ2-7, with 12 bases matching TRBD2. This CDR3 spans 16 amino acids. Germline CDR1 SGHTA, CDR2 FQGNSA. The trim removed 5 bases at V and 2 bases at J, leaving 7 bases unmatched. The CDR3 nucleotides read TGTGCCAGCAGCCCCCATGGACTAGCGGGGACCTACGAGCAGTACTTC. This codes for CASSPHGLAGTYEQYF.

This clonotype was seen many times. The V gene is TRBV7-2, the J gene TRBJ1-6; D may be TRBD1 (5 bases). Germline V gene sequence: CDR1 SGHTA, CDR2 FQGNSA. Between the trimmed V and J ends, which lost 3 bases and 10 bases, there was a span of 13 bases. The CDR3 has 14 amino acids. DNA for the CDR3: TGTGCCAGCAGCTTCGTGGCAGGGAACTCACCCCTCCACTTT. It is translated as CASSFVAGNSPLHF.

This clonotype was counted at least ten times. The V call is TRBV30, the J call TRBJ1-1; weak D call: TRBD1 (5 bases). Germline assignment: CDR1 GTSNPN and CDR2 SVGIG (reference sequence). CDR3 length: 12 residues. The V end lost 6 bases, the J end lost 0 bases, and 8 bases lay between the germline ends. Here the CDR3 DNA reads TGTGCCTGCGACAGAATGAACACTGAAGCTTTCTTT. This encodes CACDRMNTEAFF.

This clonotype has a count of ten or more. CDR3 sequence: CASLPSTNEKLFF. In DNA, the CDR3 is TGTGCCAGCCTCCCGTCAACTAATGAAAAACTGTTTTTT. The chain combines TRBV2 with TRBJ1-4, with D hard to call. V was shortened by 8 bases and J by 0 bases, with 7 bases between the two germline ends. This CDR3 comprises 13 residues. Per germline, CDR1 SNHLY and CDR2 FYNNEI.

This clonotype turned up a few times. The V gene is TRBV7-9, the J gene TRBJ1-5; no clear D. CDR1 and CDR2 (germline): SEHNR, FQNEAQ (reference sequence). The length of the CDR3 is 14 residues. V was cut by 3 bases and J by 7 bases, with 13 bases left in between. The CDR3 sequence: CASSFSRDGQPQHF. DNA for the CDR3: TGTGCCAGCAGCTTTTCCCGGGATGGCCAGCCCCAGCATTTT. Looking up the rest from reference TRBV7-9 and TRBJ1-5 gives the full variable domain: DTGVSQNPRHKITKRGQNVTFRCDPISEHNRLYWYRQTLGQGPEFLTYFQNEAQLEKSRLLSDRFSAERPKGSFSTLEIQRTEQGDSAMYLCASSFSRDGQPQHFGDGTRLSIL.

The chain has TRBV19 and TRBJ2-2; 12 bases agree with TRBD2. The CDR3 sequence is 21 residues long. The germline CDR1 and CDR2 sequences are LNHDA and SQIVND (reference sequence). V lost 10 bases and J lost 6; bases outside the gene matches: 27. CDR3 sequence reads: CATTPGMLAGGPKSLPGELFF. The CDR3 nucleotides are TGTGCCACTACCCCCGGGATGCTAGCGGGAGGGCCGAAGTCATTACCCGGGGAGCTGTTTTTT.

This clonotype was seen ten or more times. V and J are TRBV30 and TRBJ2-7; tentative D call: TRBD1 (5 bases). This CDR3 has 13 residues. From germline, CDR1 is GTSNPN and CDR2 SVGIG (reference sequence). Deletions cut 1 base from V and 2 bases from J, with 9 bases between. CDR3: CAWSGDSTYEQYF. Written as DNA, the CDR3 is TGTGCCTGGAGTGGTGACAGTACCTACGAGCAGTACTTC.

In its sample, this clonotype was seen many times. The gene calls are TRBV9 and TRBJ1-2; D is unresolved. With 5 bases removed from V and 4 bases from J, the gap between germline ends came to 6 bases. CDR1 and CDR2 from the germline V gene are SGDLS and YYNGEE. This CDR3 region has 11 residues. CDR3 in amino acids: CASSDLYGYTF. Here the CDR3 DNA reads TGTGCCAGCAGTGACCTCTATGGCTACACCTTC.

This clonotype came up many times. J is TRBJ2-3 and V is TRBV20-1; maybe TRBD1 (6 bases). V lost 6 bases, J lost 5 bases, and 18 bases lay in between. The CDR3 runs 14 residues. Germline V gene lookup returns CDR1 DFQATT and CDR2 SNEGSKA (reference sequence). Here the CDR3 reads CSARDGQPLDTQYF. The DNA of the CDR3 is TGCAGTGCCCGCGACGGACAGCCGTTAGATACGCAGTATTTT.

This clonotype was seen a few times. In DNA form, the CDR3 reads TGTGCCAGTAGCCGGATAGCGGGAGGGACCCCCTACGAGCAGTACTTC. Protein product: CASSRIAGGTPYEQYF. This chain connects TRBV19 to TRBJ2-7; 11 positions match TRBD2. Trimming at V came to 6 bases and at J to 2 bases, leaving 9 bases not matched to a gene. CDR1 and CDR2 (germline): LNHDA, SQIVND (reference sequence). CDR3 length equals 16 residues.

This rearrangement joins TRBV19 to TRBJ1-1, with D possibly matching TRBD1 (6 bases). The CDR3 contains 15 residues. Germline assignment: CDR1 LNHDA and CDR2 SQIVND (reference sequence). V lost 2 bases and J 1 base, leaving 11 bases between the germline ends. Here the CDR3 reads CASSIKGGWNTEAFF. In nucleotides, the CDR3 is TGTGCCAGTAGTATAAAGGGGGGCTGGAACACTGAAGCTTTCTTT.

This clonotype was counted only a few times. The chain links TRBV5-5 to TRBJ1-6, with D unclear. V shed 5 bases and J shed 7 bases, with 16 bases lying between them. CDR3 length: 15 amino acids. Germline CDR1 is SGHKS and CDR2 is YYEKEE (reference sequence). DNA for the CDR3: TGTGCCAGCAGATTAAGGGCGGTTGAGAATTCACCCCTCCACTTT. Amino acid sequence: CASRLRAVENSPLHF.

The rearrangement joins TRBV7-2 to TRBJ1-6; tentative D call: TRBD1 (6 bases). V lost 1 base and J 8 bases, leaving 12 bases between the germline ends. Germline CDR1 SGHTA, CDR2 FQGNSA. The CDR3 totals 15 residues. The CDR3 sequence is CASSLVLQGDSPLHF. In DNA form, the CDR3 reads TGTGCCAGCAGCTTAGTCCTACAGGGTGATTCACCCCTCCACTTT.

V usage is TRBV4-3 and J usage is TRBJ1-4; tentative D call: TRBD1 (6 bases). Germline CDR1 reads LGHNA; CDR2 reads YSLEER. The germline V and J ends were trimmed by 4 bases and 3 bases, with 18 bases remaining between them. The CDR3 covers 17 residues. The CDR3 DNA is TGCGCCAGCAGCCCTCACAGGGATGAGTACGCTAATGAAAAACTGTTTTTT. Translating it yields CASSPHRDEYANEKLFF.

Ten or more counts support this clonotype. V gene TRBV11-2 combines with J gene TRBJ1-2; no definite D call. V lost 1 base and J lost 7, with 7 bases in between. Germline loops: CDR1 SGHAT, CDR2 FQNNGV. The CDR3 is made up of 12 amino acids. The CDR3 nucleotides read TGTGCCAGCAGCTTAGTAAACGGTGGCTACACCTTC. Translating gives CASSLVNGGYTF.

This clonotype was found many times. The gene calls are TRBV13 and TRBJ2-5, with 7 bases identical to TRBD1. The V segment lost 5 bases and the J segment 5 bases; nucleotides outside the gene matches: 17. Germline lookup yields CDR1 PRHDT and CDR2 FYEKMQ (reference sequence). The CDR3 covers 17 residues. The CDR3 region has the DNA TGTGCCAGCAGCCGGGTCGGAAAACAGGGACAGAGGGAGACCCAGTACTTC. Translation gives CASSRVGKQGQRETQYF.

This clonotype was counted a few times. This sequence joins TRBV29-1 and TRBJ2-3; no clear D gene. Germline-derived CDR1 and CDR2 are SQVTM and ANQGSEA. The ends were cut back, 6 bases at V and 2 bases at J, with 15 bases in the middle. CDR3 size: 14 residues. The CDR3 bases are TGCAGCGTAGACCGCTTGGCCACCACAGATACGCAGTATTTT. Protein product: CSVDRLATTDTQYF.

Concerning this clonotype: An end of the junction does not agree with germline; a read error may underlie this. This chain connects TRBV7-7 to TRBJ1-5; the D gene is possibly TRBD1 (5 bases). The germline gives CDR1 SSHAT, CDR2 FNYEAQ (reference sequence). The CDR3 is 16 residues long. DNA of the CDR3: TGTGCTAGCAGCCCCCCGGGACCCAGGCTGGATCAGCCCCAGCATTTT. It yields the protein CASSPPGPRLDQPQHF.

The rearrangement joins TRBV19 to TRBJ1-3, with 9 bases fitting TRBD1. Trimming removed 4 bases from V and 2 bases from J; junction bases left unmatched: 6. Looked up from germline, CDR1 is LNHDA and CDR2 is SQIVND (reference sequence). This CDR3 is built from 16 residues. This CDR3 is CASSKIQGAPGNTIYF. The CDR3 DNA follows: TGTGCCAGTAGTAAGATACAGGGGGCGCCTGGAAACACCATATATTTT.

Note on this clonotype: Possible read error: a much larger clone is one base away. The chain is built from TRBV12-3 or TRBV12-4 and TRBJ2-7, with 10 bases matching TRBD2. This CDR3 comprises 16 residues. Trimming removed 5 bases from V and 0 bases from J; junction bases left unmatched: 7. The DNA for the CDR3 is TGTGCCAGCAGTCTTACTAGCGGGATCCTCTCCTACGAGCAGTACTTC. Its protein product is CASSLTSGILSYEQYF.